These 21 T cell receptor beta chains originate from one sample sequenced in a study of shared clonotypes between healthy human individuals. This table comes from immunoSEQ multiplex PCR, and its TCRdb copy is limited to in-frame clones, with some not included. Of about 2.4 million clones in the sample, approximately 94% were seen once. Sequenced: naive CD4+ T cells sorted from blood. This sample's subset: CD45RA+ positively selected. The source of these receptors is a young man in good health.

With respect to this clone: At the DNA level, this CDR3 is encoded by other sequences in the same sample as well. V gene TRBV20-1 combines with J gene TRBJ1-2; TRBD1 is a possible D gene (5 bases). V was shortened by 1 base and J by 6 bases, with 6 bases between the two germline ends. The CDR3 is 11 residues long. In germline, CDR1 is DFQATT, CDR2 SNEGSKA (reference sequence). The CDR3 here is CSARGGNGYTF. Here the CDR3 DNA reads TGCAGTGCTAGAGGGGGGAATGGCTACACCTTC.

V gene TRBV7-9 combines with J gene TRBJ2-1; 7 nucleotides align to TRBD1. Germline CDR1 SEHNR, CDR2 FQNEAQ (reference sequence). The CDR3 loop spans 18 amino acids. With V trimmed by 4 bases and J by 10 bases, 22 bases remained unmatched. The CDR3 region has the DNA TGTGCCAGCAGCTCACTCCAGACGGTAGGCAGGGGGAGTGCAGAGCAGTTCTTC. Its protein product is CASSSLQTVGRGSAEQFF.

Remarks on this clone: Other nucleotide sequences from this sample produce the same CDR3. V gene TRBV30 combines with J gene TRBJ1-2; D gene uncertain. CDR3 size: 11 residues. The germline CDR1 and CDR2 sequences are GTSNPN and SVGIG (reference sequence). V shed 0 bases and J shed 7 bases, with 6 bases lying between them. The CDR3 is CAWSVGGGYTF. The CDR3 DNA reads TGTGCCTGGAGTGTAGGTGGTGGCTACACCTTC.

CDR3 nucleotide sequence: TGTGCCAGCAGCTTAGGGCTGATAGGAGCTAACTATGGCTACACCTTC. It specifies CASSLGLIGANYGYTF. V and J are TRBV7-2 and TRBJ1-2, with D hard to call. The CDR3 length is 16 residues. Germline-derived CDR1 and CDR2 are SGHTA and FQGNSA. V gave up 1 base and J gave up 0 bases, with 12 bases separating them.

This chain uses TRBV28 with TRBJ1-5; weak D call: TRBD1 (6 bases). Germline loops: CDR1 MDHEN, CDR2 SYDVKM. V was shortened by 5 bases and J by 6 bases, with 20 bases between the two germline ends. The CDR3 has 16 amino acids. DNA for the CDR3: TGTGCCAGCAGTCCCCCAATTACAGGGAGCGGTCAGCCCCAGCATTTT. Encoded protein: CASSPPITGSGQPQHF.

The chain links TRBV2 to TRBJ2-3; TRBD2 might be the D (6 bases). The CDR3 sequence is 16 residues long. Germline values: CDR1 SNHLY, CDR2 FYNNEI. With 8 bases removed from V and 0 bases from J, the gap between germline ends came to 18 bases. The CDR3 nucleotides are TGTGCCAGCTTGTACTGGCGGGGCCCTAGCACAGATACGCAGTATTTT. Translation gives CASLYWRGPSTDTQYF.

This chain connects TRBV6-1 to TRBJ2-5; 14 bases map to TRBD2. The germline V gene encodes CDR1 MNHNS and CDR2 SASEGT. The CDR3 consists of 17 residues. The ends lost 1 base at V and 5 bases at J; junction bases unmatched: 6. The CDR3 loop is CASSEGLAGGPKETQYF. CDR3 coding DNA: TGTGCCAGCAGTGAAGGACTAGCGGGAGGGCCGAAGGAGACCCAGTACTTC.

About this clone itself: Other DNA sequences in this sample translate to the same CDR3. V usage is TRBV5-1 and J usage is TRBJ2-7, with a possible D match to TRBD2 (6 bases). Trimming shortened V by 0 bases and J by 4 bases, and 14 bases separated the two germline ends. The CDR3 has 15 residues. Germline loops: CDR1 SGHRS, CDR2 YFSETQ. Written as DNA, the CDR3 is TGCGCCAGCAGCTTGGAGGGTGGCGGGAAGTACGAGCAGTACTTC. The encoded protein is CASSLEGGGKYEQYF.

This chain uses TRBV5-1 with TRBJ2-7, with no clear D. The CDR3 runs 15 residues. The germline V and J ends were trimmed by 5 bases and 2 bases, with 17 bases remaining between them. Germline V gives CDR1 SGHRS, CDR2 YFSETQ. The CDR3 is CASSSGLTTTYEQYF. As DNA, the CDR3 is TGCGCCAGCAGTAGTGGGCTAACCACGACCTACGAGCAGTACTTC.

The DNA of the CDR3 is TGTGCCACCCGGGACATCGGGGAGACCCAGTACTTC. Translated: CATRDIGETQYF. J is TRBJ2-5 and V is TRBV5-4; D may be TRBD1 (6 bases). Germline CDR1 is SGHNT and CDR2 is YYREEE (reference sequence). The CDR3 consists of 12 residues. Trimming removed 9 bases at V and 5 bases at J, with 14 bases between.

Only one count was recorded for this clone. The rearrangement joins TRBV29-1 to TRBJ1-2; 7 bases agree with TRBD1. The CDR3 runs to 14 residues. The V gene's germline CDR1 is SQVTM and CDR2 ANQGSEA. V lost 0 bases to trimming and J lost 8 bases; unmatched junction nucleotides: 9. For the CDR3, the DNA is TGCAGCGTTGAAGAGCAGGGCAGGGGGTACGGCTACACCTTC. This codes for CSVEEQGRGYGYTF.

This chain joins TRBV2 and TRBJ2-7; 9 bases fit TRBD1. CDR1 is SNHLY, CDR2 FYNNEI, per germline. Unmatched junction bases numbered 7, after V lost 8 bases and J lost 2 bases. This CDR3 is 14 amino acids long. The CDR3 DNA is TGTGCCAGCTCGTCGAACAGGGGGCCCTACGAGCAGTACTTC. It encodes CASSSNRGPYEQYF.

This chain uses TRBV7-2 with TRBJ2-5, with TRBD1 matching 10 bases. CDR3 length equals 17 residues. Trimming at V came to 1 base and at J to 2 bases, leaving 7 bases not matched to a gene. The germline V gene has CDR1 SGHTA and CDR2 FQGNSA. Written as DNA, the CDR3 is TGTGCCAGCAGCTTAGTTCGGCAGGACAGGGGGCAAGAGACCCAGTACTTC. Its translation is CASSLVRQDRGQETQYF. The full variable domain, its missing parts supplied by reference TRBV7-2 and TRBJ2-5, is GAGVSQSPSNKVTEKGKDVELRCDPISGHTALYWYRQSLGQGLEFLIYFQGNSAPDKSGLPSDRFSAERTGGSVSTLTIQRTQQEDSAVYLCASSLVRQDRGQETQYFGPGTRLLVL.

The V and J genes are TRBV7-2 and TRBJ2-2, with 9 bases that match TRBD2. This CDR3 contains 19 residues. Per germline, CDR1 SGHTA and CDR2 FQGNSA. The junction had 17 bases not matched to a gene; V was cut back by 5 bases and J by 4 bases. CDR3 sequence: CASSLNGAIAGAGTGELFF. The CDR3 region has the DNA TGTGCCAGCAGCCTCAACGGGGCAATAGCGGGGGCCGGCACCGGGGAGCTGTTTTTT.

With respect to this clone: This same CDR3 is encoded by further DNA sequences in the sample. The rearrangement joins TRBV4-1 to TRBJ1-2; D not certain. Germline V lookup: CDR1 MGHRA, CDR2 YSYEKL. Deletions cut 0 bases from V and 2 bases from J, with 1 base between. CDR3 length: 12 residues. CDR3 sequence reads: CASSQENYGYTF. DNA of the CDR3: TGCGCCAGCAGCCAAGAGAACTATGGCTACACCTTC.

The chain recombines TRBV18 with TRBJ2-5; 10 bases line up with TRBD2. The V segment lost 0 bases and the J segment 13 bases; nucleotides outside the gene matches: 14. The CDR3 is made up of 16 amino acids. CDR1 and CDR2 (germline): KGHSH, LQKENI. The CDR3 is CASSPPEGLAGEPRYF. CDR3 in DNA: TGTGCCAGCTCACCACCGGAAGGGCTAGCGGGAGAACCACGGTACTTC.

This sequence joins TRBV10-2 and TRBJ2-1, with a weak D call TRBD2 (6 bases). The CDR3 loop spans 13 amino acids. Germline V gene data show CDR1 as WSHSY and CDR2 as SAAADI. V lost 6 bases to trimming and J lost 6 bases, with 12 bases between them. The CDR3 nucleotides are TGCGCCAGCAGGGCGGGACTGGGCAATGAGCAGTTCTTC. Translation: CASRAGLGNEQFF.

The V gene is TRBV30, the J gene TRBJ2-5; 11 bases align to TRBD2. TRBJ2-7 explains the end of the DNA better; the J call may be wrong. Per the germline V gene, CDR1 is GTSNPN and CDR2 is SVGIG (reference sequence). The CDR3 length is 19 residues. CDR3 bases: TGTGCCTGGAGTGTAGTTCTCCGTACTAGCGGGAGAAAAGGTTACGAGCAGTACTTC. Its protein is CAWSVVLRTSGRKGYEQYF.

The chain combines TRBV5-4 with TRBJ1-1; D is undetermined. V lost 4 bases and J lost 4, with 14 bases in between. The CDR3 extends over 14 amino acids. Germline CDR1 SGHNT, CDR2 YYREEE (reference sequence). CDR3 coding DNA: TGTGCCAGCAGCCAAGGACGGTTTGGCACTGAAGCTTTCTTT. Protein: CASSQGRFGTEAFF. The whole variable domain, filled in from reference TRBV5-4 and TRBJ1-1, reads ETGVTQSPTHLIKTRGQQVTLRCSSQSGHNTVSWYQQALGQGPQFIFQYYREEENGRGNFPPRFSGLQFPNYSSELNVNALELDDSALYLCASSQGRFGTEAFFGQGTRLTVV.

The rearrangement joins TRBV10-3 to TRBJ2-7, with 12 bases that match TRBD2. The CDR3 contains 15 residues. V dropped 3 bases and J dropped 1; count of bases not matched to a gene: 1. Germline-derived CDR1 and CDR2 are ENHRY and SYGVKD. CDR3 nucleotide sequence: TGTGCCATCAGTGAAGGGACTAGCGGGTCCTACGAGCAGTACTTC. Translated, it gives CAISEGTSGSYEQYF.

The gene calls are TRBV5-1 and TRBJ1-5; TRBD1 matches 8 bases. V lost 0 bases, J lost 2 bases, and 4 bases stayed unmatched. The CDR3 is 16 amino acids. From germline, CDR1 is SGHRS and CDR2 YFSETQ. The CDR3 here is CASSLGAGGRNQPQHF. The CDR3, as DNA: TGCGCCAGCAGCTTGGGGGCAGGGGGCCGCAATCAGCCCCAGCATTTT.